This TCR beta chain came from a study of blood T cell repertoires in COVID-19. The CDR3 contains 13 residues. V gave up 3 bases and J gave up 4 bases, with 8 bases separating them. CDR1 is KGHDR, CDR2 SFDVKD, per germline. Generated by immunoSEQ multiplex PCR, the TCRdb table keeps only in-frame clones and is missing some. This table holds roughly 250,000 clones, around 85% found once. The clonotype comes from a human donor with COVID-19, enrolled during active disease. The donor label of this sample is uncertain. The sequenced material came from peripheral blood. This rearrangement joins TRBV24-1 to TRBJ1-2, with D tentatively TRBD1 (5 bases). The CDR3 sequence: CATSDGDSYGYTF. The CDR3 coding sequence is TGTGCCACCAGTGATGGGGACTCCTATGGCTACACCTTC.